This entry describes one T cell receptor delta chain. What it recognizes is unknown. This DNA's translation and the protein TCRdb lists, from a much larger clone, do not match at residue 8, likely due to a read error; the protein shown is translated from the DNA. Each sorted gammadelta sample had TRG and TRD chains sequenced. TCRdb reanalysed the multiplex PCR reads with CATT. This table has 85,000 to 95,000 delta-chain clones, 1.4% to 1.5% appearing once. The germline V and J ends were trimmed by 0 bases and 5 bases, with 22 bases remaining between them. This CDR3 has 15 residues. In germline, CDR1 is TVYSNPD, CDR2 GDNSRS (reference sequence). Vgamma9/Vdelta2+ and Vdelta2-negative gammadelta T cells were flow-sorted from PBMC for bulk sequencing. The sample belongs to a study of γδ T cells in repeated Plasmodium falciparum infection. Background on the study: Samples were taken at baseline, before some infections, and 21 days after each. Study conclusions and caveats: Over time and infection, Vgamma9/Vdelta2+ repertoires remained highly stable and polyclonal. One small rural Malian village, predominantly a single ethnic group, supplied the cohort.

J is TRDJ4 and V is TRDV3; maybe TRDD3 (5 bases). Material: gamma-delta T cells from blood. The receptor comes from a pool of human donors (malaria-infected and uninfected, not separated). This CDR3 is CAFSPGWVILRPLIF. The CDR3 region has the DNA TGTGCCTTTAGTCCAGGCTGGGTGATACTGAGGCCCCTGATCTTT.